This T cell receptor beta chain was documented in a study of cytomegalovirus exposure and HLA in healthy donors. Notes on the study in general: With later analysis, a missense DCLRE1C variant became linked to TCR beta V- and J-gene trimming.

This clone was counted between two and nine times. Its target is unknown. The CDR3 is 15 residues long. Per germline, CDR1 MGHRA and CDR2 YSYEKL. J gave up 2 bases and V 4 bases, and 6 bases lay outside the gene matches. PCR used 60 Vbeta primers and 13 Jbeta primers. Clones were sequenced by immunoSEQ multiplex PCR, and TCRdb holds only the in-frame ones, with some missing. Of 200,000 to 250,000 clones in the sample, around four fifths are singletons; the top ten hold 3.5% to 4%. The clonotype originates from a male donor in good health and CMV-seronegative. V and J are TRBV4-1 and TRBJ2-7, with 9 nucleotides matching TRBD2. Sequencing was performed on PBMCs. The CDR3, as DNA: TGCGCCAGCAGCCTAAATAGCGGGAGCCCCTACGAGCAGTACTTC. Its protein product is CASSLNSGSPYEQYF.